Following are 23 T cell receptor beta chains from one sample sequenced in a study of T cell responses to AZD1222 COVID-19 vaccine. The protocol was immunoSEQ multiplex PCR, while the TCRdb copy is restricted to in-frame clones and leaves out a portion. The sample has tens of thousands of clones, around 90% seen once. Sequencing was performed on peripheral blood, taken on day 0 of AZD1222 vaccination. The receptors stem from an adult in good health.

The V and J genes are TRBV10-3 and TRBJ2-1, with a tentative D call TRBD2 (8 bases). V was trimmed by 2 bases and J by 7 bases, leaving 24 bases between them. CDR3 length equals 18 residues. In germline, CDR1 is ENHRY, CDR2 SYGVKD. The CDR3 is CAISERTGLAPLGNEQFF. CDR3 coding DNA: TGTGCCATCAGTGAGAGGACAGGACTAGCCCCCCTTGGGAATGAGCAGTTCTTC.

This chain joins TRBV5-1 and TRBJ2-2; the match to TRBD1 covers 9 bases. This CDR3 is built from 15 residues. Unmatched junction bases numbered 5, after V lost 4 bases and J lost 4 bases. Germline values: CDR1 SGHRS, CDR2 YFSETQ. The CDR3 protein is CASSIGTGPTGELFF. Written as DNA, the CDR3 is TGCGCCAGCAGCATAGGGACAGGGCCCACCGGGGAGCTGTTTTTT.

The chain uses TRBV5-6 and TRBJ1-1; a weak D match, TRBD1 (5 bases). From germline, CDR1 is SGHDT and CDR2 YYEEEE. The CDR3 consists of 14 residues. V was pared by 4 bases and J by 3 bases, with 13 bases between. The CDR3 protein is CASSRRGFDTEAFF. DNA of the CDR3: TGTGCCAGCAGCAGGCGGGGGTTTGACACTGAAGCTTTCTTT.

The rearrangement links TRBV19 to TRBJ1-5; D is perhaps TRBD1 (6 bases). In germline, CDR1 is LNHDA, CDR2 SQIVND (reference sequence). Deletions cut 7 bases from V and 2 bases from J, with 18 bases between. The CDR3 is 16 residues long. The CDR3, as DNA: TGTGCCAGTACCCCTTTTCAGGGGTTTGGCAATCAGCCCCAGCATTTT. Protein: CASTPFQGFGNQPQHF.

V is TRBV3-1 (or the pseudogene TRBV3-2) and J is TRBJ2-7; 9 bases match TRBD2. The germline gives CDR1 LGHDT, CDR2 YNNKEL (reference sequence). V lost 1 base, J lost 5 bases, and 12 bases stayed unmatched. This CDR3 is built from 17 residues. This CDR3 reads CASSQVVIAGGGHEQYF. The CDR3 DNA reads TGTGCCAGCAGCCAAGTCGTAATCGCGGGAGGGGGCCACGAGCAGTACTTC.

In this sample, this clone turned up once. In nucleotides, the CDR3 is TGTGCCAGCAGTTTGACAGGGGGAATGGGGGAGACCCAGTACTTC. As protein: CASSLTGGMGETQYF. The rearrangement uses TRBV6-5 and TRBJ2-5, with TRBD1 identical over 9 bases. With 4 bases clipped from V and 5 bases from J, the junction kept 8 bases outside the gene matches. The germline V gene has CDR1 MNHEY and CDR2 SVGAGI. The CDR3 length is 15 residues.

This sequence joins TRBV9 and TRBJ2-5; 10 nucleotides agree with TRBD2. Germline V gene sequence: CDR1 SGDLS, CDR2 YYNGEE. Trimming removed 0 bases from V and 1 base from J; junction bases left unmatched: 0. There are 15 residues in the CDR3. Here the CDR3 DNA reads TGTGCCAGCAGCGTAGGGACTAGCGGCCAAGAGACCCAGTACTTC. Translated, it gives CASSVGTSGQETQYF.

The chain employs TRBV28 and TRBJ1-2; 7 bases line up with TRBD1. Germline-derived CDR1 and CDR2 are MDHEN and SYDVKM. After removal of 6 bases from V and 3 bases from J, the junction contained 10 bases not matched to a gene. This CDR3 is built from 15 residues. CDR3 in DNA: TGTGCCAGCAGCCGCGCAACAGGGGACGACTATGGCTACACCTTC. Residues: CASSRATGDDYGYTF.

The J gene is TRBJ2-7, the V gene TRBV3-1 (or the pseudogene TRBV3-2); 8 bases are a match to TRBD1. The junction had 2 bases not matched to a gene; V was cut back by 0 bases and J by 1 base. This CDR3 comprises 15 residues. Germline V lookup: CDR1 LGHDT, CDR2 YNNKEL (reference sequence). CDR3 DNA: TGTGCCAGCAGCCAAGATTGGACAGGGTCCTACGAGCAGTACTTC. Translating gives CASSQDWTGSYEQYF.

As to this clone: The junction differs from germline at one of its ends, possibly a read error. This sequence joins TRBV19 and TRBJ1-3; D is ambiguous. The germline V gene encodes CDR1 LNHDA and CDR2 SQIVND (reference sequence). The CDR3 runs 16 residues. The CDR3 here is CATSTLAPTPGNTIYF. The CDR3 region has the DNA TGTGCCACTAGTACTTTGGCGCCCACTCCTGGAAACACCATATATTTT.

The chain is built from TRBV12-2 and TRBJ2-7; TRBD1 is taken as the D call from the table, unchecked against the DNA. TRBV12-2 is a pseudogene locus. The CDR3 has 17 residues. CDR3 DNA: TGTGCAAGTCGCTTAGACTCCCAGGAAAGAAGGTGTGAAGAGCAGTACTTC. This gives the protein CASRLDSQERRCEEQYF.

The V gene is TRBV27, the J gene TRBJ1-1; the D gene is possibly TRBD1 (6 bases). V was trimmed by 6 bases and J by 1 base, leaving 18 bases between them. CDR1 is MNHEY and CDR2 is SMNVEV in the germline V gene (reference sequence). The CDR3 contains 16 residues. DNA for the CDR3: TGTGCCAGCAGCCGATTGGACAGCGTGGCGAACACTGAAGCTTTCTTT. This codes for CASSRLDSVANTEAFF.

The rearrangement uses TRBV5-1 and TRBJ1-1; D is unclear. V lost 7 bases and J 0 bases, leaving 16 bases between the germline ends. The CDR3 loop spans 15 amino acids. Germline V gives CDR1 SGHRS, CDR2 YFSETQ. As DNA, the CDR3 is TGCGCCAGCTACCCCAGCGGCGGGTTGAACACTGAAGCTTTCTTT. It yields the protein CASYPSGGLNTEAFF.

The chain links TRBV9 to TRBJ2-7, with 9 bases fitting TRBD1. The CDR3 contains 17 residues. Trimming removed 0 bases from V and 2 bases from J; junction bases left unmatched: 9. Germline CDR1 SGDLS, CDR2 YYNGEE. CDR3 DNA: TGTGCCAGCAGCGTAGAGGGGACAGGGAGGAGTCCCTACGAGCAGTACTTC. It codes for CASSVEGTGRSPYEQYF. Full variable domain (missing parts from reference TRBV9 and TRBJ2-7): DSGVTQTPKHLITATGQRVTLRCSPRSGDLSVYWYQQSLDQGLQFLIQYYNGEERAKGNILERFSAQQFPDLHSELNLSSLELGDSALYFCASSVEGTGRSPYEQYFGPGTRLTVT.

Here the CDR3 DNA reads TGTGCCAGCAGTGTTGGGAACACTGAAGCTTTCTTT. This translates into CASSVGNTEAFF. The chain joins TRBV25-1 to TRBJ1-1, with D uncertain. Germline values: CDR1 MGHDK, CDR2 SYGVNS. The CDR3 extends over 12 amino acids. Trimming took 4 bases from V and 1 from J, leaving 4 bases between them.

The rearrangement joins TRBV29-1 to TRBJ2-2, with 7 nucleotides matching TRBD1. Germline assignment: CDR1 SQVTM and CDR2 ANQGSEA. There are 13 residues in the CDR3. The V gene end was trimmed by 3 bases and the J gene end by 7 bases; junction bases not matched to a gene: 5. CDR3 coding DNA: TGCAGCGTTGACGCGCAGGGGGACGGGGAGCTGTTTTTT. Amino acids: CSVDAQGDGELFF.

This chain uses TRBV13 with TRBJ2-7, with 8 bases aligning to TRBD1. Germline V lookup: CDR1 PRHDT, CDR2 FYEKMQ (reference sequence). Trimming took 5 bases from V and 3 from J; bases not matched to a gene: 6. The CDR3 length is 14 residues. The DNA for the CDR3 is TGTGCCAGCAGCCCCGGGACAGGCGACTACGAGCAGTACTTC. Protein product: CASSPGTGDYEQYF. The full variable domain, with the rest looked up from reference TRBV13 and TRBJ2-7, is AAGVIQSPRHLIKEKRETATLKCYPIPRHDTVYWYQQGPGQDPQFLISFYEKMQSDKGSIPDRFSAQQFSDYHSELNMSSLELGDSALYFCASSPGTGDYEQYFGPGTRLTVT.

J is TRBJ1-1 and V is TRBV7-3; the D is unclear. CDR1 SGHTA and CDR2 FQGTGA come from the germline V gene. The germline V and J ends were trimmed by 2 bases and 2 bases, with 6 bases remaining between them. This CDR3 spans 13 amino acids. The CDR3 here is CASSLSANTEAFF. CDR3 in DNA: TGTGCCAGCAGCTTATCCGCAAACACTGAAGCTTTCTTT. The entire variable domain, with the rest obtained from reference TRBV7-3 and TRBJ1-1, is as follows: GAGVSQTPSNKVTEKGKYVELRCDPISGHTALYWYRQSLGQGPEFLIYFQGTGAADDSGLPNDRFFAVRPEGSVSTLKIQRTERGDSAVYLCASSLSANTEAFFGQGTRLTVV.

This chain links TRBV5-1 with TRBJ1-5; D not certain. The CDR3 has 15 residues. Trimming stripped 2 bases from V and 0 bases from J, with 9 bases between. CDR1 and CDR2 (germline): SGHRS, YFSETQ. CDR3 coding DNA: TGCGCCAGCAGCTTAACGGGAGCTAGCAATCAGCCCCAGCATTTT. Translated, it gives CASSLTGASNQPQHF.

This clone was observed once. V gene TRBV5-1 combines with J gene TRBJ2-2; 9 positions match TRBD2. This CDR3 has 15 amino acids. After removal of 4 bases from V and 7 bases from J, the junction contained 8 bases not matched to a gene. Germline CDR1 reads SGHRS; CDR2 reads YFSETQ. CDR3 region: CASSEGLAFIGELFF. CDR3 DNA sequence: TGCGCCAGCAGCGAGGGACTAGCTTTCATCGGGGAGCTGTTTTTT.

The CDR3 coding sequence is TGTGCCAGCAGCCTGACAGGGGATTCCTATGGCTACACCTTC. Its translation: CASSLTGDSYGYTF. The chain uses TRBV27 and TRBJ1-2; 8 nucleotides agree with TRBD1. CDR3 length: 14 amino acids. The junction had 7 bases not matched to a gene; V was cut back by 6 bases and J by 4 bases. Germline V gene sequence: CDR1 MNHEY, CDR2 SMNVEV (reference sequence).

The chain recombines TRBV10-3 with TRBJ2-1; no reliable D call. Trimming shortened V by 7 bases and J by 0 bases, and 7 bases separated the two germline ends. The CDR3 extends over 13 amino acids. CDR1 is ENHRY, CDR2 SYGVKD, per germline. In DNA, the CDR3 is TGTGCCATCAACACTAACTCCTACAATGAGCAGTTCTTC. It encodes CAINTNSYNEQFF.

The chain has TRBV29-1 and TRBJ1-2, with D perhaps matching TRBD1 (5 bases). Germline V gene sequence: CDR1 SQVTM, CDR2 ANQGSEA. This CDR3 spans 15 amino acids. Trimming removed 6 bases at V and 5 bases at J, with 22 bases between. The CDR3 DNA reads TGCAGCGTACGGCAGGAGCGGGACTTAACTTATGGCTACACCTTC. Its translation is CSVRQERDLTYGYTF. Drawing the rest from reference TRBV29-1 and TRBJ1-2, the complete variable domain is SAVISQKPSRDICQRGTSLTIQCQVDSQVTMMFWYRQQPGQSLTLIATANQGSEATYESGFVIDKFPISRPNLTFSTLTVSNMSPEDSSIYLCSVRQERDLTYGYTFGSGTRLTVV.